This entry features one T cell receptor beta chain sequence. As to treatment: oral pan-JAK inhibitor, 5-10 mg twice daily. Alopecia areata patients provided lesional scalp punch biopsies and peripheral blood. These data come from a study of CD8+ T cells in alopecia areata. The CDR3 is made up of 14 amino acids. The germline gives CDR1 LNHDA, CDR2 SQIVND (reference sequence). V lost 0 bases and J lost 9, with 12 bases in between. RNA extraction was followed by reverse transcription into cDNA, which acted as the sequencing template. Some clones are missing from TCRdb's copy, which holds only in-frame ones; the method was immunoSEQ multiplex PCR. The table lists about 190,000 clones, roughly three fifths of them singletons.

The rearrangement links TRBV19 to TRBJ1-5; D gene unclear. The origin of this receptor is a human donor with alopecia areata. The sample was CD4+ T cells sorted from blood, taken at week 4, from a patient treated with tofacitinib. CDR3: CASSIDRVNGPQHF. In DNA form, the CDR3 reads TGTGCCAGTAGTATAGATCGAGTCAATGGGCCCCAGCATTTT.